The present TCR beta chain was sequenced within a study of beta chain features in type 1 diabetes. TCRB transcripts that were expressed got sequenced, as all of the isolated RNA had been reverse transcribed. Produced via immunoSEQ multiplex PCR; TCRdb's table is partial and in-frame only. The data hold around 310,000 clones, with 11% observed a single time. The specimen sequenced was naive CD4+ T cells from blood. The source is a woman aged 30 to 39 in good health.

CDR3 nucleotide sequence: TGTGCCAGCAGCCCGATGCCAACAGACGAGCAGTACTTC. Amino acid sequence: CASSPMPTDEQYF. The rearrangement joins TRBV7-2 to TRBJ2-7, with unresolved D. The CDR3 has 13 residues. Trimming removed 5 bases at V and 5 bases at J, with 13 bases between. Germline V gives CDR1 SGHTA, CDR2 FQGNSA.